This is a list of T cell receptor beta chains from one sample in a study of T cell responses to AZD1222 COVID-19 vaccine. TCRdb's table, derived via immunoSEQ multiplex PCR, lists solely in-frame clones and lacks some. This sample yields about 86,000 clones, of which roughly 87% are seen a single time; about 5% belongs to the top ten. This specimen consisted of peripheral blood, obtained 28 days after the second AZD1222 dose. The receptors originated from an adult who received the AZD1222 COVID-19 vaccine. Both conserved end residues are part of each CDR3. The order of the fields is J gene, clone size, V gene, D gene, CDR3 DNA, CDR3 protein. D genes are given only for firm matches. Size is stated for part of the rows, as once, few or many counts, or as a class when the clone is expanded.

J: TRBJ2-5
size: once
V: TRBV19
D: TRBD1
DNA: TGTGCCAGTAGGGGACAGGGGACCCAAGAGACCCAGTACTTC
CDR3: CASRGQGTQETQYF

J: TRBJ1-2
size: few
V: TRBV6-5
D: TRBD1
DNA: TGTGCCAGCAGACCGGGGACAGGGGATGGCTACACCTTC
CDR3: CASRPGTGDGYTF

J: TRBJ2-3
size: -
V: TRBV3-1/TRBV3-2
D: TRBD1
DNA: TGTGCCAGCAGCCAAGGGGCCAACAGGGGGATAAGCACAGATACGCAGTATTTT
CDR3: CASSQGANRGISTDTQYF

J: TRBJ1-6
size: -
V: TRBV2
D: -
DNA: TGTGCCAGCAGTGAATTGCCAGTTGATAATTCACCCCTCCACTTT
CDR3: CASSELPVDNSPLHF

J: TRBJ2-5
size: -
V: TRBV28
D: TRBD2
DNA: TGTGCCAGCAGTCTAGGGACTAGCGGTCTTCAAGAGACCCAGTACTTC
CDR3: CASSLGTSGLQETQYF

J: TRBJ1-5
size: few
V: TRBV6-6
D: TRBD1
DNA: TGTGCCAGCAGTCCCAAGTTTGGGACAGGGGGGTCGGATCAGCCCCAGCATTTT
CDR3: CASSPKFGTGGSDQPQHF

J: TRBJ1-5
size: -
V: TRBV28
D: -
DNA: TGTGCCAGCACCTTGGGCAGGGTTGGGCCCCAGCATTTT
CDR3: CASTLGRVGPQHF

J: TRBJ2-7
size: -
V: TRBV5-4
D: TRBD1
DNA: TGTGCCACGACCGGACAGGCAAGCGACGAGCAGTACTTC
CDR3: CATTGQASDEQYF

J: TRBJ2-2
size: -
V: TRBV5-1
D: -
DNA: TGCGCCACCAGGGACAAGACGAACACCGGGGAGCTGTTTTTT
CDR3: CATRDKTNTGELFF

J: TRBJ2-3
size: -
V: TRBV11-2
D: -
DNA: TGTGCCAGCAGCTTAGTAGGAGGGGGAGCCAGGGTCACAGATACGCAGTATTTT
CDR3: CASSLVGGGARVTDTQYF

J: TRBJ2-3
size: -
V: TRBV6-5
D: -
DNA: TGTGCCAGCAGTTACGGCAGTTGGGGCACAGATACGCAGTATTTT
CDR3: CASSYGSWGTDTQYF

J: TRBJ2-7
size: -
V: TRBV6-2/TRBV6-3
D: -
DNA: TGTGCCAGCAGCCCGATTATACTGGATGCCTACGAGCAGTACTTC
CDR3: CASSPIILDAYEQYF

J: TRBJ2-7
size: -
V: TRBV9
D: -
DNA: TGTGCCAGCAGCGTAAAAACAGGGTCTTCCTACGAGCAGTACTTC
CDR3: CASSVKTGSSYEQYF

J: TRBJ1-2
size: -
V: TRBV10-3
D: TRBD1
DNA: TGTGCCATCAGTGAGTCAGCGGGACAGGGATCTGTGTACTATGGCTACACCTTC
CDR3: CAISESAGQGSVYYGYTF

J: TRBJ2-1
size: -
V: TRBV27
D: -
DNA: TGTGCCAGCAGTTTATTACCCAACAATGAGCAGTTCTTC
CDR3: CASSLLPNNEQFF

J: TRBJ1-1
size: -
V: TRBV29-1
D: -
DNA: TGCAGCGTTGAAGATTGGGGGGAGGGGGTTACGAACACTGAAGCTTTCTTT
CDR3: CSVEDWGEGVTNTEAFF

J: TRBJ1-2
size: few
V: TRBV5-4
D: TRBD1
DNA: TGTGCCAGCAGTCCGGACAGGGGGGAGGGCTATGGCTACACCTTC
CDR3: CASSPDRGEGYGYTF

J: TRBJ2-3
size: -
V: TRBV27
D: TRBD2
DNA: TGTGCCAGCAGTTTCGTAGCGGGGCCGACCCCAGATACGCAGTATTTT
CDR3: CASSFVAGPTPDTQYF

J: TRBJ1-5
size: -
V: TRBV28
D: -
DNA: TGTGCCAGCAGTCCTCGAAGGAGATATAGCAATCAGCCCCAGCATTTT
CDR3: CASSPRRRYSNQPQHF

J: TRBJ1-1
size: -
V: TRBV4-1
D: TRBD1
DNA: TGCGCCAGCAGCCAATCAAAGCCAGGGGGGCGGAACACTGAAGCTTTCTTT
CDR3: CASSQSKPGGRNTEAFF

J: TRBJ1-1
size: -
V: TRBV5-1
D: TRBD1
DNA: TGCGCCAGCAGCATGACTCCTGACAGGGTGAACACTGAAGCTTTCTTT
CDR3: CASSMTPDRVNTEAFF

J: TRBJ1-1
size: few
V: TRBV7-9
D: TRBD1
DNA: TGTGCCAGCAGCTTAGTCCGGGACAGGGAGTACACTGAAGCTTTCTTT
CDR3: CASSLVRDREYTEAFF

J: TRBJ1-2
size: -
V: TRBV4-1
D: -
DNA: TGCGCCAGCAGCCAAGGGTCCGGACAGCGCTTCTATGGCTACACCTTC
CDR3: CASSQGSGQRFYGYTF

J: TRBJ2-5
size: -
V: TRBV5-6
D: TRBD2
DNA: TGTGCCAGCAGCTTGTGGGGAGGGGAGACCCAGTACTTC
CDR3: CASSLWGGETQYF

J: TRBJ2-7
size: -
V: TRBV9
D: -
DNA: TGTGCCAGCAGCGCGGGCGGTAGCTCCTACGAGCAGTACTTC
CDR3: CASSAGGSSYEQYF

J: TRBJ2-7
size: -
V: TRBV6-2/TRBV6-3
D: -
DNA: TGTGCCAGCAGTTACGACAGGCCTGGCGAGCAGTACTTC
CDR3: CASSYDRPGEQYF

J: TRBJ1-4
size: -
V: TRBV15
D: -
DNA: TGTGCCACCAGCATTACAGGGCGGGCGGAAAAACTGTTTTTT
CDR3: CATSITGRAEKLFF

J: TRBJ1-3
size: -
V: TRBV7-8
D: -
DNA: TGTGCCAGCAGCTTAGCGCTATCTCGCTCTGGAAACACCATATATTTT
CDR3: CASSLALSRSGNTIYF

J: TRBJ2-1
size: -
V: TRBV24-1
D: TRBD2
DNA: TGTGCCACCAGTGAAAGGGGGACTAGCGGTAATGAGCAGTTCTTC
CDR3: CATSERGTSGNEQFF

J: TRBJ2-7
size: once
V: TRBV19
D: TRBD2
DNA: TGTGCCAGTAGCTTAAGAACCTTAGCGGGGCGACCCTACGAGCAGTACTTC
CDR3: CASSLRTLAGRPYEQYF

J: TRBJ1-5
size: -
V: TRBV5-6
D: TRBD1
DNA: TGTGCCAGCAGCAGGTCCGGGACAGGGGCTTTCAATCAGCCCCAGCATTTT
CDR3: CASSRSGTGAFNQPQHF

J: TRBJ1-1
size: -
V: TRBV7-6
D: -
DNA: TGTGCCAGCAGCTTAGCAGAAGCTTTCTTT
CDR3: CASSLAEAFF

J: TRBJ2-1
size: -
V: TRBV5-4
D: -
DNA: TGTGCCAGCAGCTTGTTGGTCCAGTACAATGAGCAGTTCTTC
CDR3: CASSLLVQYNEQFF

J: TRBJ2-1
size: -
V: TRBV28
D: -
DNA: TGTGCCAGCAGTTTAGCTAGCTACAATGAGCAGTTCTTC
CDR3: CASSLASYNEQFF

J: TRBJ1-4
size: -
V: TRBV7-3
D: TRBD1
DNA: TGTGCCAGCAGCCCGGGATTTGTGACAGGGGCAACTAATGAAAAACTGTTTTTT
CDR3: CASSPGFVTGATNEKLFF

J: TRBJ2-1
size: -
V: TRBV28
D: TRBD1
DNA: TGTGCCAGCAGTTTTCGAGACAGGGGGTTTCTCTCCTACAATGAGCAGTTCTTC
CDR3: CASSFRDRGFLSYNEQFF

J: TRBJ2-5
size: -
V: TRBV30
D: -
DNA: TGTGCCTGGAGACTCGGGGCAGAGACCCAGTACTTC
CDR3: CAWRLGAETQYF

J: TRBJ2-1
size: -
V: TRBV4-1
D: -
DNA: TGCGCCAGCAGCCAAGTTTGGGCGGGCATCGATGAGCAGTTCTTC
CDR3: CASSQVWAGIDEQFF

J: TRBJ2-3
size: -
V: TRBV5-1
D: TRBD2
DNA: TGCGCCAGCAGCTTGGGCGGGGGGGCCCCAGATACGCAGTATTTT
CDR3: CASSLGGGAPDTQYF

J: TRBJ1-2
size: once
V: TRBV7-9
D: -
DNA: TGTGCCAGCAGCAGCGGGGACTATGGCTACACCTTC
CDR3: CASSSGDYGYTF

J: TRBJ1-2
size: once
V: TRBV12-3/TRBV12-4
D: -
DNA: TGTGCCAGCAGCATAAATGGCTACACCTTC
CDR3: CASSINGYTF

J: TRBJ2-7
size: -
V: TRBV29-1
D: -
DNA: TGCAGCGCTCAGACAGTCCCCCACGAGCAGTACTTC
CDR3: CSAQTVPHEQYF

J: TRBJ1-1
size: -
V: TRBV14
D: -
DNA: TGTGCCAGCAGCCAATTGGGACGGAAGAACACTGAAGCTTTCTTT
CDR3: CASSQLGRKNTEAFF

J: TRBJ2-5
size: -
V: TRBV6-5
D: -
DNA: TGTGCCAGCATTAAAGGGGTGTCCCAAGAGACCCAGTACTTC
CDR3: CASIKGVSQETQYF

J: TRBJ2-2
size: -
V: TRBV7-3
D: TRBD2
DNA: TGTGCCAGCAGCTTAACGTGGACTAGCACCGGGGAGCTGTTTTTT
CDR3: CASSLTWTSTGELFF

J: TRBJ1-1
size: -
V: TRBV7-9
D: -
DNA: TGTGCCAGCAGCTTACAGGGATACAGCACTGAAGCTTTCTTT
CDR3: CASSLQGYSTEAFF

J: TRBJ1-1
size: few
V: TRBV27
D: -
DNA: TGTGCCAGCAGTTTATATAGGGGAAAACTCACTGAAGCTTTCTTT
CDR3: CASSLYRGKLTEAFF

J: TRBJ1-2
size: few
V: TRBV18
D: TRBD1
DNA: TGTGCCAGCTCACCACCTTCGGGGGACAGGCACTTC
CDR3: CASSPPSGDRHF

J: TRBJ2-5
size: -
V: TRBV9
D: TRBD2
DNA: TGTGCCAGCAGCCCCCGTGGAGCGGGGGAAGAGACCCAGTACTTC
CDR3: CASSPRGAGEETQYF

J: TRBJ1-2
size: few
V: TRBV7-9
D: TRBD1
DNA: TGTGCCAGCAGCTTACCGACAGGGTCCACTACTAACTATGGCTACACCTTC
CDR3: CASSLPTGSTTNYGYTF

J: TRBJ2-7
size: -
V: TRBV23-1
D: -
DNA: TGCGCCTTCTCCTGGGGGAATTCACACTACGAGCAGTACTTC
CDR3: CAFSWGNSHYEQYF

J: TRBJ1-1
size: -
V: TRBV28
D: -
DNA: TGTGCCAGCAGGGTGAGGGGGAACACTGAAGCTTTCTTT
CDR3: CASRVRGNTEAFF